The 9 T cell receptor beta chains below come from one sample, sequenced in a study of blood T cell repertoires in COVID-19. Here immunoSEQ multiplex PCR was the method, and the copy in TCRdb shows in-frame clones only, minus some. The table records about 210,000 clones, around 80% of them present only once. The material sequenced was PBMCs or T cells enriched from blood (not recorded which). Receptor source: a man aged 25 to 45 with acute COVID-19.

This chain links TRBV19 with TRBJ1-1; maybe TRBD1 (5 bases). CDR3 length: 14 residues. Germline CDR1 and CDR2: LNHDA and SQIVND (reference sequence). The V and J ends lost 2 bases and 11 bases respectively, with 18 bases between them. CDR3 sequence reads: CASSIQGSLRAAFF. CDR3 nucleotides: TGTGCCAGTAGTATACAGGGCTCCCTCCGGGCGGCTTTCTTT.

The chain carries TRBV3-1 (or the pseudogene TRBV3-2) and TRBJ2-4; perhaps TRBD2 as D (6 bases). Germline V lookup: CDR1 LGHDT, CDR2 YNNKEL (reference sequence). Trimming left V 3 bases short and J 1 base short, with 16 bases between. The CDR3 contains 17 residues. DNA for the CDR3: TGTGCCAGCAGCCACTCCACCCCAAGCGGGGCCAAAAACATTCAGTACTTC. It translates to CASSHSTPSGAKNIQYF.

This chain connects TRBV6-5 to TRBJ2-3; 10 nucleotides align to TRBD2. Germline-derived CDR1 and CDR2 are MNHEY and SVGAGI. This CDR3 has 15 residues. V was pared by 6 bases and J by 2 bases, with 5 bases of the junction left unmatched. The CDR3 sequence: CASRDGLAVTDTQYF. DNA for the CDR3: TGTGCCAGCAGGGACGGACTAGCGGTCACAGATACGCAGTATTTT.

The chain employs TRBV7-9 and TRBJ2-5; 8 bases fit TRBD2. Germline V lookup: CDR1 SEHNR, CDR2 FQNEAQ (reference sequence). The CDR3 consists of 16 residues. The V gene end was trimmed by 1 base and the J gene end by 4 bases; junction bases not matched to a gene: 8. The CDR3 DNA sequence: TGTGCCAGCAGCTTAGGAGCGGGGGCCGAGGGAGAGACCCAGTACTTC. The encoded protein is CASSLGAGAEGETQYF.

This chain uses TRBV7-3 with TRBJ2-2; TRBD2 agrees at 7 bases. CDR3 length: 16 amino acids. The germline gives CDR1 SGHTA, CDR2 FQGTGA. V shed 5 bases, J shed 2 bases, and the junction held 8 bases outside the gene matches. CDR3 region: CASSLLGGANTGELFF. The CDR3 nucleotides are TGTGCCAGCAGCCTACTGGGAGGGGCCAACACCGGGGAGCTGTTTTTT.

The chain has TRBV6-5 and TRBJ2-7, with 10 nucleotides matching TRBD1. The V gene's germline CDR1 is MNHEY and CDR2 SVGAGI. The V and J ends lost 2 bases and 2 bases, in that order; junction bases with no gene match: 3. The CDR3 runs to 15 residues. The CDR3 region is CASSYGTGVTYEQYF. The CDR3 DNA follows: TGTGCCAGCAGTTACGGGACAGGGGTTACCTACGAGCAGTACTTC.

This clone has just one count. The chain links TRBV5-1 to TRBJ1-1, with 7 bases aligning to TRBD1. Per germline, CDR1 SGHRS and CDR2 YFSETQ. The CDR3 is 14 residues long. The V segment lost 2 bases and the J segment 0 bases; nucleotides outside the gene matches: 1. CDR3 amino acids: CASSLGGMNTEAFF. CDR3 nucleotide sequence: TGCGCCAGCAGCTTAGGGGGCATGAACACTGAAGCTTTCTTT.

The chain recombines TRBV18 with TRBJ2-7, with 15 bases lining up with TRBD2. J was trimmed by 5 bases and V by 3 bases; bases with no gene match: 5. Per germline, CDR1 KGHSH and CDR2 LQKENI. CDR3 length: 16 amino acids. CDR3: CASSPRTSGGENEQYF. The CDR3 region has the DNA TGTGCCAGCTCACCCAGGACTAGCGGGGGGGAAAACGAGCAGTACTTC.

V usage is TRBV28 and J usage is TRBJ1-2; a possible D gene is TRBD1 (5 bases). The CDR3 consists of 17 residues. V lost 5 bases, J lost 8 bases, and 27 bases lay in between. Germline CDR1 and CDR2: MDHEN and SYDVKM. Here the CDR3 reads CASSEGERGSMGGGYTF. CDR3 nucleotide sequence: TGTGCCAGCAGTGAGGGTGAGAGGGGATCTATGGGAGGAGGCTACACCTTC.